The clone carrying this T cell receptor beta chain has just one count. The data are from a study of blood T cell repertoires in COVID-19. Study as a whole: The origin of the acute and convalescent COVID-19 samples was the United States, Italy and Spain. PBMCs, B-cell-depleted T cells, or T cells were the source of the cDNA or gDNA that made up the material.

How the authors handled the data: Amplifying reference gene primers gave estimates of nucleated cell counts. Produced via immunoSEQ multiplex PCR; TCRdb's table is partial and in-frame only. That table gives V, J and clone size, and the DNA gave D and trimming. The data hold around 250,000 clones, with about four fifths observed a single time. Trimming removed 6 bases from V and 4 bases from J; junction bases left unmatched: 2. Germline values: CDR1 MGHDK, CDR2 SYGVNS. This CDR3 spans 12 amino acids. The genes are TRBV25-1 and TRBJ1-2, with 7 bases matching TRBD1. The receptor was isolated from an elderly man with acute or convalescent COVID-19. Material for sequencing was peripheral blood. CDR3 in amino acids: CASRAGGYGYTF. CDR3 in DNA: TGTGCCAGCAGGGCAGGGGGCTATGGCTACACCTTC.